Only a few counts were recorded for the clone carrying this T cell receptor (beta chain). The antigen is undetermined. These data come from a study of blood T cells in healthy people across ages. A second PCR of about 7 to 11 cycles used a sample-barcoded 5' primer and a J-beta primer mix. Each sample yielded at least 3 million CDR3-containing paired-end reads. TCRdb passed the 5' RACE reads through MiXCR, listing each CDR3 protein once. Of about 1,400,000 distinct CDR3 sequences listed, roughly 40% are singletons. Study results and limitations: The unknown donor CMV status may have confounded expanded clonotype changes. Aged donors had fewer naive CD4+ cells and lower diversity than long-lived donors. Estimated diversity, derived from one million T cells, was regarded as an underestimate.

The CDR3 is 18 amino acids. Trimming took 0 bases from V and 0 from J; bases not matched to a gene: 7. Germline V gene data show CDR1 as MNHEY and CDR2 as SVGAGI. The TCR was taken from a woman aged 18-35 years in good health. The chain employs TRBV6-5 and TRBJ2-3; 9 bases are a match to TRBD2. Input material: blood. CDR3: CASSYSITSGFSTDTQYF. The CDR3 nucleotides read TGTGCCAGCAGTTACTCGATTACTAGCGGGTTCAGCACAGATACGCAGTATTTT.